These 3 T cell receptor beta chains came from one sample sequenced in a study of cytomegalovirus exposure and HLA in healthy donors (TCRdb year 2017). Library preparation employed the immunoSEQ multiplex PCR assay. The multiplex PCR relied on a mix of 60 forward primers for TCR Vbeta segments and 13 reverse primers for TCR Jbeta segments. TCRdb obtained this table from immuneACCESS and retained in-frame rearrangements with V and J assigned. These tables miss some clones; where compared with another copy, unresolved V genes account for less than half of the shortfall, and the remainder is unexplained. The sample table holds a few hundred thousand clones, of which around 85% were seen once. Jointly, the top ten make up 0.22% of the sample. Specimen: PBMCs. The receptors originated from a girl aged 2-10 years in good health and CMV-seronegative.

This chain connects TRBV10-3 to TRBJ2-1; 10 nucleotides match TRBD2. Germline CDR1 reads ENHRY; CDR2 reads SYGVKD. Trimming cost V 10 bases and J 5 bases; bases outside gene matches: 2. This CDR3 has 12 residues. The chain's CDR3 is CATLAGDNEQFF. The DNA for the CDR3 is TGTGCCACCCTAGCGGGAGACAATGAGCAGTTCTTC.

This sequence joins TRBV4-1 and TRBJ2-7; 7 bases are shared with TRBD1. Germline V gives CDR1 MGHRA, CDR2 YSYEKL. Unmatched junction bases numbered 6, after V lost 4 bases and J lost 6 bases. The CDR3 has 13 residues. CDR3: CASSPLTGIEQYF. The CDR3 DNA is TGCGCCAGCAGCCCTTTGACAGGGATCGAGCAGTACTTC.

The chain carries TRBV7-2 and TRBJ1-5; D is possibly TRBD1 (6 bases). Per the germline V gene, CDR1 is SGHTA and CDR2 is FQGNSA. The CDR3 totals 14 residues. V was cut by 4 bases and J by 7 bases, with 14 bases left in between. The CDR3 DNA reads as TGTGCCAGCAGCTCGTACAGGGTAGGGCAGCCCCAGCATTTT. It is translated as CASSSYRVGQPQHF.